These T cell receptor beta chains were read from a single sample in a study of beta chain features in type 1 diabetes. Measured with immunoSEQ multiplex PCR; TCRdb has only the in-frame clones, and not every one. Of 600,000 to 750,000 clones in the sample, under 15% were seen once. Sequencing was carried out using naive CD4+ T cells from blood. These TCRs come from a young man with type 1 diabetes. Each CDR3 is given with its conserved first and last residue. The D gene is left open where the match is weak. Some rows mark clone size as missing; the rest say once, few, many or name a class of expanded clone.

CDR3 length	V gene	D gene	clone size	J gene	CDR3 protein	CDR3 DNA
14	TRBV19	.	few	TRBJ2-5	CASTPGGSRETQYF	TGTGCCAGTACCCCGGGTGGGTCCCGAGAGACCCAGTACTTC
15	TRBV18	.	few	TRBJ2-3	CASSPTIQPTDTQYF	TGTGCCAGCTCACCAACGATCCAACCCACAGATACGCAGTATTTT
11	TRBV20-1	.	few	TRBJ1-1	CSVRVMTEAFF	TGCAGTGTCCGGGTTATGACTGAAGCTTTCTTT
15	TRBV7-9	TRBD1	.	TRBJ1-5	CASSFGTGLNQPQHF	TGTGCCAGCAGCTTTGGGACAGGGCTAAATCAGCCCCAGCATTTT
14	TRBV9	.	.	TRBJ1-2	CASSVGQGSYGYTF	TGTGCCAGCAGCGTAGGGCAGGGATCCTATGGCTACACCTTC
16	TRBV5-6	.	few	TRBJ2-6	CASSLAGYSGANVLTF	TGTGCCAGCAGCTTGGCCGGATATTCTGGGGCCAACGTCCTGACTTTC
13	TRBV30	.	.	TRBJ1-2	CAWSLARPYGYTF	TGTGCCTGGAGTTTGGCGCGGCCCTATGGCTACACCTTC
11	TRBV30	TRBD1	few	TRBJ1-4	CAWSTGGGLFF	TGTGCCTGGAGCACAGGGGGCGGACTGTTTTTT
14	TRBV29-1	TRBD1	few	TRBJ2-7	CSVESGQGNYEQYF	TGCAGCGTTGAATCAGGACAGGGGAACTACGAGCAGTACTTC
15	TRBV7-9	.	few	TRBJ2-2	CASSFGLLNTGELFF	TGTGCCAGCAGCTTCGGACTCCTGAACACCGGGGAGCTGTTTTTT
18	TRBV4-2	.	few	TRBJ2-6	CASSQWAQGTPGANVLTF	TGTGCCAGCAGCCAATGGGCTCAGGGGACGCCTGGGGCCAACGTCCTGACTTTC
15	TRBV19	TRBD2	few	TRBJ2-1	CASSRLAGFYNEQFF	TGTGCCAGTAGTCGACTAGCGGGGTTCTACAATGAGCAGTTCTTC
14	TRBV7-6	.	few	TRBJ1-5	CASSLGEGRQPQHF	TGTGCCAGCAGCTTAGGGGAGGGTCGGCAGCCCCAGCATTTT
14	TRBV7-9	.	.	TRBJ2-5	CASSLGGVQETQYF	TGTGCCAGCAGCTTGGGTGGGGTCCAAGAGACCCAGTACTTC
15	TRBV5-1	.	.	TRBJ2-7	CASSSGGLSYYEQYF	TGCGCCAGCAGCTCGGGTGGGCTGTCTTACTACGAGCAGTACTTC
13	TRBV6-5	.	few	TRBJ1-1	CASSYSKDGPHTF	TGTGCCAGCAGTTACTCGAAGGACGGACCTCATACCTTT
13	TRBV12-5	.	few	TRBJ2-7	CASGFTGSYEQYF	TGTGCTAGTGGTTTCACGGGAAGCTACGAGCAGTACTTC
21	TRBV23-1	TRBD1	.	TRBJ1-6	CASSQLDSGTGEKLSNSPLHF	TGCGCCAGCAGTCAACTTGATTCCGGGACAGGGGAGAAGTTGAGTAATTCACCCCTCCACTTT
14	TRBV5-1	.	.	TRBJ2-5	CASSLSGSQETQYF	TGCGCCAGCAGCTTGTCAGGGTCCCAAGAGACCCAGTACTTC
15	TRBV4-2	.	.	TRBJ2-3	CASRRGGLYTDTQYF	TGTGCCAGCAGAAGAGGGGGACTATACACAGATACGCAGTATTTT
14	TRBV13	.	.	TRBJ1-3	CASSLEGPGNTIYF	TGTGCCAGCAGCTTAGAGGGTCCTGGAAACACCATATATTTT
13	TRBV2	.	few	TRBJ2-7	CASRDTGRWEQYF	TGTGCCAGCAGGGATACAGGGCGGTGGGAGCAGTACTTC
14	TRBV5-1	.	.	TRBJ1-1	CASSLAALNTEAFF	TGCGCCAGCAGCTTAGCCGCCCTGAACACTGAAGCTTTCTTT
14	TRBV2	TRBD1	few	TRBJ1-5	CASNAGQGNQPQHF	TGTGCCAGCAACGCCGGACAGGGGAATCAGCCCCAGCATTTT
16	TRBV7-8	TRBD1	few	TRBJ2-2	CASSLTQGANTGELFF	TGTGCCAGCAGCTTGACACAGGGGGCTAACACCGGGGAGCTGTTTTTT
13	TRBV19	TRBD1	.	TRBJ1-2	CASSDRGLNGYTF	TGTGCCAGTAGTGACAGGGGGTTAAATGGCTACACCTTC
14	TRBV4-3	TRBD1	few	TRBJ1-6	CASSQEDRGSPLHF	TGCGCCAGCAGCCAAGAGGACAGGGGTTCACCCCTCCACTTT
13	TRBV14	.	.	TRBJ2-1	CASSRRLDDEQFF	TGTGCCAGCAGTCGTAGATTAGACGATGAGCAGTTCTTC
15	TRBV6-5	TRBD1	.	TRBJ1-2	CASSTRTGASNGYTF	TGTGCCAGCAGTACCCGGACAGGGGCGAGCAATGGCTACACCTTC
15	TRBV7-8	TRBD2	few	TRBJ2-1	CASSLAGLAGGEQFF	TGTGCCAGCAGCTTAGCCGGACTAGCGGGGGGTGAGCAGTTCTTC
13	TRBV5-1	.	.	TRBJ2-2	CASSSDRTGELFF	TGCGCCAGCAGCTCTGACAGAACCGGGGAGCTGTTTTTT
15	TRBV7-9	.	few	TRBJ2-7	CASSLVGLSSYEQYF	TGTGCCAGCAGCTTAGTAGGGCTGTCATCCTACGAGCAGTACTTC
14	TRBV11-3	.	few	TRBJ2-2	CASNSRSGTGELFF	TGTGCCAGCAACTCCCGTAGTGGTACCGGGGAGCTGTTTTTT
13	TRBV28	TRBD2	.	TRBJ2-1	CASRSGGYNEQFF	TGTGCCAGCAGGAGCGGGGGTTACAATGAGCAGTTCTTC
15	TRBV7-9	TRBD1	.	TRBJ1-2	CASSLRDRGGYGYTF	TGTGCCAGCAGCCTCCGGGACAGGGGAGGGTATGGCTACACCTTC
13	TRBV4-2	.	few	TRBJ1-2	CASSTGAIDGYTF	TGTGCCAGCAGTACCGGGGCTATCGATGGCTACACCTTC
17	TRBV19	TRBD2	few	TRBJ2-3	CASSIGTSGASTDTQYF	TGTGCCAGTAGTATCGGGACTAGCGGTGCTAGCACAGATACGCAGTATTTT
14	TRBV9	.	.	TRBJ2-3	CASSQGQSIDTQYF	TGTGCCAGCAGCCAGGGACAAAGCATAGATACGCAGTATTTT
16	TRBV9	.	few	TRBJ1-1	CASSPRGQSGSTEAFF	TGTGCCAGCAGCCCGAGAGGACAGTCGGGAAGTACTGAAGCTTTCTTT
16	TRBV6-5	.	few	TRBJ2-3	CASSYSNREGTDTQYF	TGTGCCAGCAGTTACTCGAACAGGGAAGGCACAGATACGCAGTATTTT
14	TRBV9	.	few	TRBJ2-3	CASSVVGLADTQYF	TGTGCCAGCAGCGTAGTGGGGTTGGCAGATACGCAGTATTTT
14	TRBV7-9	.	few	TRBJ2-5	CASSPRRDGETQYF	TGTGCCAGCAGCCCTAGGAGGGATGGAGAGACCCAGTACTTC
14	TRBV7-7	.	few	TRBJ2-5	CASSSGTGGETQYF	TGTGCCAGCAGCTCGGGCACAGGCGGAGAGACCCAGTACTTC
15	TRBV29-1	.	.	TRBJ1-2	CSVAPVAASTYGYTF	TGCAGCGTTGCCCCCGTGGCAGCCTCGACCTATGGCTACACCTTC
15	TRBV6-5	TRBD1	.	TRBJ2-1	CASSYGGTGGYEQFF	TGTGCCAGCAGTTACGGTGGGACAGGGGGCTATGAGCAGTTCTTC
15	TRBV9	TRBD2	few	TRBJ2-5	CASSVSGGAQETQYF	TGTGCCAGCAGCGTTAGCGGGGGGGCCCAAGAGACCCAGTACTTC
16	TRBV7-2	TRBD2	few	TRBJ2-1	CASSPRAGDSYNEQFF	TGTGCCAGCAGCCCTCGCGCGGGGGACTCCTACAATGAGCAGTTCTTC
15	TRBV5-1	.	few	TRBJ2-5	CASSLGGEQQETQYF	TGCGCCAGCAGCTTGGGCGGGGAGCAACAAGAGACCCAGTACTTC
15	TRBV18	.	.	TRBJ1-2	CASSPTETGNYGYTF	TGTGCCAGCTCACCAACTGAGACAGGCAACTATGGCTACACCTTC
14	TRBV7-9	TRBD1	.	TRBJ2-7	CASSSLGQPYEQYF	TGTGCCAGCAGCTCCCTGGGACAGCCCTACGAGCAGTACTTC
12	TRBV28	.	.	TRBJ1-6	CASSFLGEALHF	TGTGCCAGCAGTTTTCTAGGGGAGGCCCTCCACTTT